This T cell receptor beta chain was obtained from a study of T cell responses to AZD1222 COVID-19 vaccine. The repertoire was sequenced with immunoSEQ multiplex PCR; TCRdb's copy has only in-frame clones and lacks some. The table lists approximately 35,000 clones, 80% to 90% of them singletons, with approximately 6.5% in the top ten. The CDR3 length is 13 residues. CDR1 is MDHEN, CDR2 SYDVKM, per germline. V shed 5 bases and J shed 7 bases, with 11 bases lying between them. This receptor was obtained from an adult in good health. The material was peripheral blood, obtained on day 0 of AZD1222 vaccination. This chain joins TRBV28 and TRBJ1-4; D gene uncertain. The CDR3 protein is CASSPNVLEKLFF. CDR3 coding DNA: TGTGCCAGCAGTCCCAATGTGCTTGAAAAACTGTTTTTT.